One sample yielded the 31 T cell receptor beta chains listed below, sequenced in a study of blood T cell repertoires in COVID-19 (TCRdb year 2020). Libraries were made using the immunoSEQ multiplex PCR assay. Entries here come from immuneACCESS through TCRdb and include only in-frame sequences with V and J called. Some clones fail to appear in such tables; in the studies checked, an unresolved V gene covers under half of the shortfall, and the cause of the remainder is unknown. The sample table holds 140,000 to 150,000 clones, of which about 87% were seen once. The top ten hold 0.75% to 0.95% of the sample. Sequences were obtained from peripheral blood. The receptor source for this set is a woman aged 50 to 60 with acute or convalescent COVID-19.

For this clone: The sample holds other DNA sequences that translate to the same CDR3. The chain links TRBV11-2 to TRBJ2-7, with 8 positions matching TRBD1. This CDR3 has 15 amino acids. CDR1 is SGHAT and CDR2 is FQNNGV in the germline V gene. The J segment lost 1 base and the V segment lost 4 bases, leaving 6 bases of the junction unmatched. The chain's CDR3 is CASSSLRDRSYEQYF. DNA of the CDR3: TGTGCCAGCAGCTCACTCCGGGACAGGTCCTACGAGCAGTACTTC.

The chain joins TRBV4-1 to TRBJ2-7, with D perhaps matching TRBD1 (6 bases). The CDR3 runs 15 residues. Trimming shortened V by 0 bases and J by 3 bases, and 12 bases separated the two germline ends. Germline V gene data show CDR1 as MGHRA and CDR2 as YSYEKL. CDR3 amino acids: CASSQDRTEVYEQYF. CDR3 coding DNA: TGCGCCAGCAGCCAAGACCGGACAGAGGTCTACGAGCAGTACTTC.

This clone was seen a few times. The chain recombines TRBV2 with TRBJ1-2; D perhaps matches TRBD1 (6 bases). CDR3 size: 12 residues. Germline V gene lookup returns CDR1 SNHLY and CDR2 FYNNEI. Trimming pared 2 bases from V and 8 bases from J, leaving 9 bases between. The CDR3 sequence is CASSEQGWGYTF. The CDR3 DNA is TGTGCCAGCAGTGAACAGGGGTGGGGCTACACCTTC.

This clone was counted once. The J gene is TRBJ1-1, the V gene TRBV6-5; D gene uncertain. CDR1 and CDR2 from the germline V gene are MNHEY and SVGAGI. This CDR3 is 12 amino acids long. With 6 bases removed from V and 6 bases from J, the gap between germline ends came to 11 bases. The CDR3, as DNA: TGTGCCAGCAGGGGCAGCACCGCTGAAGCTTTCTTT. Translation: CASRGSTAEAFF.

Details on this clone: Other nucleotide sequences in the sample specify the same CDR3. This chain connects TRBV19 to TRBJ2-2; D might be TRBD1 (6 bases). Germline CDR1 LNHDA, CDR2 SQIVND (reference sequence). This CDR3 has 14 residues. V lost 1 base and J 6 bases, leaving 9 bases between the germline ends. The CDR3 spells CASSIGGGAGELFF. The CDR3 nucleotides read TGTGCCAGTAGTATAGGAGGGGGAGCCGGGGAGCTGTTTTTT.

The chain combines TRBV10-3 with TRBJ2-3; D is unresolved. The V and J ends lost 7 bases and 2 bases respectively, with 4 bases between them. Germline assignment: CDR1 ENHRY and CDR2 SYGVKD. CDR3 length: 11 amino acids. CDR3 sequence (DNA): TGTGCCATCACAAACACAGATACGCAGTATTTT. Its translation is CAITNTDTQYF.

This chain joins TRBV30 and TRBJ1-2, with D tentatively TRBD1 (5 bases). Trimming cost V 1 base and J 3 bases, with 9 bases left between them. CDR3 length: 13 residues. Germline CDR1 reads GTSNPN; CDR2 reads SVGIG (reference sequence). This CDR3 reads CAWSGGGYYGYTF. CDR3 nucleotides: TGTGCCTGGAGTGGGGGGGGATACTATGGCTACACCTTC.

This sequence joins TRBV6-1 and TRBJ1-5; D unresolved. The V and J ends lost 1 base and 5 bases respectively, with 15 bases between them. This CDR3 has 16 residues. Germline CDR1 reads MNHNS; CDR2 reads SASEGT. CDR3 sequence reads: CASSEDGRAGDQPQHF. The DNA for the CDR3 is TGTGCCAGCAGTGAAGATGGCAGAGCAGGTGATCAGCCCCAGCATTTT.

The V gene is TRBV7-2, the J gene TRBJ1-6; D is possibly TRBD1 (6 bases). Germline V gene data show CDR1 as SGHTA and CDR2 as FQGNSA. The CDR3 contains 15 residues. Trimming removed 2 bases from V and 10 bases from J, with 15 bases in between. The CDR3 nucleotides are TGTGCCAGCAGCTTATTTGGCAGGGGCGAGTCACCCCTCCACTTT. Residues: CASSLFGRGESPLHF. Supplemented by reference TRBV7-2 and TRBJ1-6, the full variable domain reads GAGVSQSPSNKVTEKGKDVELRCDPISGHTALYWYRQSLGQGLEFLIYFQGNSAPDKSGLPSDRFSAERTGGSVSTLTIQRTQQEDSAVYLCASSLFGRGESPLHFGNGTRLTVT.

The V call is TRBV28, the J call TRBJ2-7; possible D gene TRBD1, 5 bases. The germline CDR1 and CDR2 sequences are MDHEN and SYDVKM. V lost 5 bases and J lost 2, with 7 bases in between. The CDR3 totals 12 residues. CDR3 sequence reads: CASSHRTYEQYF. Here the CDR3 DNA reads TGTGCCAGCAGTCACAGGACCTACGAGCAGTACTTC.

The chain carries TRBV5-4 and TRBJ2-2, with 13 bases aligning to TRBD2. The CDR3 spans 16 residues. Germline CDR1 and CDR2: SGHNT and YYREEE (reference sequence). The V segment lost 3 bases and the J segment 7 bases; nucleotides outside the gene matches: 6. CDR3 protein: CASSSGLAGSDGELFF. The CDR3, as DNA: TGTGCCAGCAGCTCGGGACTAGCGGGATCGGACGGGGAGCTGTTTTTT.

The gene calls are TRBV7-2 and TRBJ2-1; D possibly corresponds to TRBD1 (6 bases). The V and J ends lost 3 bases and 3 bases respectively, with 9 bases between them. This CDR3 is 14 amino acids long. The V gene's germline CDR1 is SGHTA and CDR2 FQGNSA. The CDR3 sequence is CASSFRGDYNEQFF. The DNA of the CDR3 is TGTGCCAGCAGCTTCAGGGGCGACTACAATGAGCAGTTCTTC.

The chain employs TRBV5-1 and TRBJ2-7, with 7 bases aligning to TRBD2. The CDR3 sequence is 14 residues long. CDR1 and CDR2 from the germline V gene are SGHRS and YFSETQ. With V trimmed by 3 bases and J by 3 bases, 6 bases remained unmatched. The CDR3 nucleotides are TGCGCCAGCAGCTCCCTAGCGGCTCACTACGAGCAGTACTTC. It is translated as CASSSLAAHYEQYF.

The V call is TRBV30, the J call TRBJ2-1; a possible D gene is TRBD2 (6 bases). Germline V gene data show CDR1 as GTSNPN and CDR2 as SVGIG (reference sequence). This CDR3 spans 14 amino acids. Trimming pared 3 bases from V and 7 bases from J, leaving 16 bases between. Here the CDR3 reads CAWRGGSTGNEQFF. DNA of the CDR3: TGTGCCTGGAGGGGGGGATCAACGGGAAATGAGCAGTTCTTC.

CDR3 DNA sequence: TGTGCCAGCAACACCCACAGGGGTTATAGCAATCAGCCCCAGCATTTT. Amino acids: CASNTHRGYSNQPQHF. The chain couples TRBV2 to TRBJ1-5; 7 bases fit TRBD1. J was trimmed by 0 bases and V by 7 bases; bases with no gene match: 9. The CDR3 is made up of 16 amino acids. The germline V gene has CDR1 SNHLY and CDR2 FYNNEI.

This chain links TRBV19 with TRBJ1-1; 9 bases fit TRBD1. Per germline, CDR1 LNHDA and CDR2 SQIVND (reference sequence). The V segment lost 7 bases and the J segment 4 bases; nucleotides outside the gene matches: 4. The CDR3 length is 13 residues. CDR3 in amino acids: CASTQDRGTEAFF. Here the CDR3 DNA reads TGTGCCAGTACCCAGGACAGGGGCACTGAAGCTTTCTTT. The full variable domain, completed using reference TRBV19 and TRBJ1-1, is DGGITQSPKYLFRKEGQNVTLSCEQNLNHDAMYWYRQDPGQGLRLIYYSQIVNDFQKGDIAEGYSVSREKKESFPLTVTSAQKNPTAFYLCASTQDRGTEAFFGQGTRLTVV.

The chain combines TRBV9 with TRBJ2-6, with 7 bases identical to TRBD2. V gave up 0 bases and J gave up 0 bases; unmatched junction bases: 6. This CDR3 region has 18 residues. CDR1 SGDLS and CDR2 YYNGEE come from the germline V gene. CDR3 DNA: TGTGCCAGCAGCGTAGTTAGCGGGTCCCACTCTGGGGCCAACGTCCTGACTTTC. Its protein is CASSVVSGSHSGANVLTF. Full variable domain (outside the CDR3, taken from reference TRBV9 and TRBJ2-6): DSGVTQTPKHLITATGQRVTLRCSPRSGDLSVYWYQQSLDQGLQFLIQYYNGEERAKGNILERFSAQQFPDLHSELNLSSLELGDSALYFCASSVVSGSHSGANVLTFGAGSRLTVL.

The gene calls are TRBV10-3 and TRBJ2-7; 14 nucleotides align to TRBD2. J was trimmed by 3 bases and V by 3 bases; bases with no gene match: 10. The CDR3 extends over 18 amino acids. From germline, CDR1 is ENHRY and CDR2 SYGVKD. The CDR3 reads CAISDSGLAGVVSYEQYF. CDR3 nucleotides: TGTGCCATCAGTGACTCGGGACTAGCGGGAGTAGTTAGCTACGAGCAGTACTTC.

This clone appeared a few times. The chain joins TRBV12-3 or TRBV12-4 to TRBJ1-5; no clear D gene. CDR3 size: 12 residues. V dropped 3 bases and J dropped 4 bases, with 4 bases sitting between them. Here the CDR3 reads CASSLRNQPQHF. For the CDR3, the DNA is TGTGCCAGCAGTTTGAGGAATCAGCCCCAGCATTTT.

The chain employs TRBV5-1 and TRBJ2-1, with a weak D call TRBD2 (5 bases). V lost 2 bases and J 1 base, leaving 16 bases between the germline ends. From germline, CDR1 is SGHRS and CDR2 YFSETQ. The CDR3 is made up of 17 amino acids. Written as DNA, the CDR3 is TGCGCCAGCAGCTTTCGACCGGGGTCCCCTTCCTACAATGAGCAGTTCTTC. Its protein is CASSFRPGSPSYNEQFF.

The chain has TRBV19 and TRBJ2-2, with TRBD1 identical over 8 bases. The CDR3 length is 15 residues. Germline loops: CDR1 LNHDA, CDR2 SQIVND (reference sequence). The J segment lost 1 base and the V segment lost 9 bases, leaving 7 bases of the junction unmatched. The CDR3 spells CASAIQGVNTGELFF. CDR3 DNA: TGTGCCAGCGCAATACAGGGGGTGAACACCGGGGAGCTGTTTTTT. The full variable domain, in which reference TRBV19 and TRBJ2-2 provide the parts outside the CDR3, is DGGITQSPKYLFRKEGQNVTLSCEQNLNHDAMYWYRQDPGQGLRLIYYSQIVNDFQKGDIAEGYSVSREKKESFPLTVTSAQKNPTAFYLCASAIQGVNTGELFFGEGSRLTVL.

The gene calls are TRBV20-1 and TRBJ2-5; D gene unclear. The CDR3 totals 13 residues. Germline-derived CDR1 and CDR2 are DFQATT and SNEGSKA (reference sequence). Trimming took off 3 bases at V and 0 bases at J, with 8 bases between the two ends. CDR3 nucleotides: TGCAGTGCTAGTGCCAGGTACCAAGAGACCCAGTACTTC. Translated, it gives CSASARYQETQYF.

The count of this clone is one. This chain uses TRBV19 with TRBJ2-4; D may be TRBD2 (5 bases). Trimming left V 0 bases short and J 9 bases short, with 12 bases between. This CDR3 comprises 14 residues. CDR1 and CDR2 from the germline V gene are LNHDA and SQIVND (reference sequence). The CDR3 sequence is CASSIEPTLGIQYF. For the CDR3, the DNA is TGTGCCAGTAGTATAGAGCCGACACTAGGCATTCAGTACTTC.

This chain connects TRBV19 to TRBJ1-1, with no clear D. Trimming left V 3 bases short and J 10 bases short, with 9 bases between. The germline V gene has CDR1 LNHDA and CDR2 SQIVND (reference sequence). This CDR3 is built from 11 residues. Here the CDR3 reads CASSIRVGAFF. The CDR3 coding sequence is TGTGCCAGTAGTATCCGGGTAGGAGCTTTCTTT.

The chain has TRBV10-3 and TRBJ2-7; 9 nucleotides align to TRBD1. J gave up 5 bases and V 4 bases, and 3 bases lay outside the gene matches. The V gene's germline CDR1 is ENHRY and CDR2 SYGVKD. The length of the CDR3 is 13 residues. CDR3 sequence (DNA): TGTGCCATCAGTGGGACAGGGGTCCACGAGCAGTACTTC. Translating gives CAISGTGVHEQYF.

The gene calls are TRBV6-5 and TRBJ1-2; TRBD1 aligns across 9 bases. CDR1 and CDR2 from the germline V gene are MNHEY and SVGAGI. This CDR3 contains 15 residues. V was pared by 2 bases and J by 4 bases, with 5 bases of the junction left unmatched. The CDR3 DNA follows: TGTGCCAGCAGTTACAACGACAGGGGGGTCTATGGCTACACCTTC. Protein sequence: CASSYNDRGVYGYTF.

V gene TRBV7-9 combines with J gene TRBJ2-7, with D tentatively TRBD2 (6 bases). The CDR3 is 16 residues long. Germline loops: CDR1 SEHNR, CDR2 FQNEAQ (reference sequence). V lost 5 bases and J lost 0, with 17 bases in between. CDR3 sequence: CASSQAGRGSSYEQYF. Written as DNA, the CDR3 is TGTGCCAGCAGCCAGGCTGGGCGGGGAAGCTCCTACGAGCAGTACTTC.

This clone was seen more than once but under ten times. The chain has TRBV7-3 and TRBJ1-1; D is uncertain. The CDR3 loop spans 13 amino acids. V was shortened by 4 bases and J by 4 bases, with 10 bases between the two germline ends. The germline CDR1 and CDR2 sequences are SGHTA and FQGTGA. CDR3 residues: CASSSGTFTEAFF. The DNA for the CDR3 is TGTGCCAGCAGCTCGGGAACTTTCACTGAAGCTTTCTTT.

The genes are TRBV6-6 and TRBJ1-2, with TRBD1 matching over 7 bases. The CDR3 has 13 residues. V lost 6 bases, J lost 3 bases, and 4 bases stayed unmatched. CDR1 MNHNY and CDR2 SVGAGI come from the germline V gene (reference sequence). The DNA of the CDR3 is TGTGCCAGCAGCAACAGGGGTGACTATGGCTACACCTTC. This gives the protein CASSNRGDYGYTF.

This rearrangement joins TRBV9 to TRBJ1-2; D not resolved. V gave up 0 bases and J gave up 1 base, with 13 bases separating them. The CDR3 consists of 16 residues. In germline, CDR1 is SGDLS, CDR2 YYNGEE. The DNA of the CDR3 is TGTGCCAGCAGCGTAGTAGCTCGGGTGGATAACTATGGCTACACCTTC. Translated: CASSVVARVDNYGYTF.

This clone occurred once. The rearrangement uses TRBV7-8 and TRBJ2-3, with TRBD1 matching over 7 bases. V shed 4 bases and J 0 bases; nucleotides not matched to a gene: 4. The CDR3 length is 15 residues. From germline, CDR1 is SGHVS and CDR2 FQNEAQ. The CDR3 sequence is CASSSPGQSTDTQYF. The DNA for the CDR3 is TGTGCCAGCAGCTCACCGGGACAGAGCACAGATACGCAGTATTTT.